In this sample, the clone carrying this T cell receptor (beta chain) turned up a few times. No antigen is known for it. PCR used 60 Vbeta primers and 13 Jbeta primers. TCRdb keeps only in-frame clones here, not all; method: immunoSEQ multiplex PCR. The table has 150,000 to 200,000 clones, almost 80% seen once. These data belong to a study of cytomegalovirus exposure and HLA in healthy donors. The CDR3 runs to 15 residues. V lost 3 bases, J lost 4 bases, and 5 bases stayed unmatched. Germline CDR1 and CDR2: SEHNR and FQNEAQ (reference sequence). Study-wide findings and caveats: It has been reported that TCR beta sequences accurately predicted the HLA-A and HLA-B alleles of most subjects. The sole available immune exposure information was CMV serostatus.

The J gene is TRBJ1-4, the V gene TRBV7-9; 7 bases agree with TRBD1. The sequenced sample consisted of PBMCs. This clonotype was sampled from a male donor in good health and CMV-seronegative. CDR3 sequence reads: CASSFSGDSNEKLFF. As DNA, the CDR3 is TGTGCCAGCAGCTTCTCTGGGGACAGTAATGAAAAACTGTTTTTT. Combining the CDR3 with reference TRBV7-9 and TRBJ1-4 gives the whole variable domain DTGVSQNPRHKITKRGQNVTFRCDPISEHNRLYWYRQTLGQGPEFLTYFQNEAQLEKSRLLSDRFSAERPKGSFSTLEIQRTEQGDSAMYLCASSFSGDSNEKLFFGSGTQLSVL.